This TCR beta chain was captured by sequencing in a study of T cells after yellow fever vaccination. Overall study: Fractions of limited cellularity were prepared by means of SMART-Seq v4 Ultra Low Input. Study findings and constraints: The bulk population could contribute abundant contaminating clonotypes to FACS-sorted repertoires. The study re-detected most primary-vaccination clones after the booster (96% CD4, just over 85% CD8).

TCR cDNA, made by 5'RACE template switching, carried an added universal primer site and UMIs. TCRdb itself ran the 5' RACE reads through MiXCR, one entry per CDR3 protein. The repertoire holds hundreds of thousands of distinct CDR3 sequences, with approximately 13% as singletons. Deletions cut 8 bases from V and 3 bases from J, with 11 bases between. Per germline, CDR1 SQVTM and CDR2 ANQGSEA. CDR3 length: 12 amino acids. This clonotype has just a few counts. Its cognate antigen is unknown. The sequence came from a young man who received the YFV17D yellow fever vaccine. The chain employs TRBV29-1 and TRBJ2-1, with a tentative D call TRBD2 (5 bases). Here the sequenced sample was CD4+ T cells sorted from PBMCs, taken 15 days after the yellow fever booster vaccination. CDR3 nucleotide sequence: TGCAGCCGGGGAGAAAGCTACAATGAGCAGTTCTTC. Its protein product is CSRGESYNEQFF.